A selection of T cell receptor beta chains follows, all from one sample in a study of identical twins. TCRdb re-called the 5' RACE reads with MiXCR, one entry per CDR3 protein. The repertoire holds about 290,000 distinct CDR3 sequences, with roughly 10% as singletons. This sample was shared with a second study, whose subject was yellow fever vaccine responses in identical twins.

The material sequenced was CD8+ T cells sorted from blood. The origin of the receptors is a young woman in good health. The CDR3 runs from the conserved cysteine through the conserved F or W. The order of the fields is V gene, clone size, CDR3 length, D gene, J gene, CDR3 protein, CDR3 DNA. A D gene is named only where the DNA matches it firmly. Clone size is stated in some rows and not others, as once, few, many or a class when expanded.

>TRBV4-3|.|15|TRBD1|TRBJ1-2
CASSHLKTGNYGYTF
TGCGCCAGCAGCCACCTAAAGACAGGGAACTATGGCTACACCTTC
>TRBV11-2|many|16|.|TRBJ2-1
CASSFALANPYNEQFF
TGTGCCAGCAGCTTTGCCCTAGCGAATCCCTACAATGAGCAGTTCTTC
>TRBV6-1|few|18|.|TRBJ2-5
CASSVLSAGGRSQETQYF
TGTGCCAGCAGTGTTCTCTCTGCTGGCGGGCGTTCGCAAGAGACCCAGTACTTC
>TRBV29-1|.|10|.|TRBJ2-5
CSVVTGQQYF
TGCAGCGTTGTTACCGGACAACAGTACTTC
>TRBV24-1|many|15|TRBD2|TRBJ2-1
CATSPGLGKYNEQFF
TGTGCCACCAGCCCGGGACTAGGGAAGTACAATGAGCAGTTCTTC
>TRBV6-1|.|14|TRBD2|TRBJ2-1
CASSLGLAENGQFF
TGTGCCAGCAGCCTTGGACTAGCGGAGAATGGGCAGTTCTTC
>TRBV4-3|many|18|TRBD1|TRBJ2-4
CASSRDRTGPLAKNIQYF
TGCGCCAGCAGCCGGGACCGGACAGGGCCCCTCGCCAAAAACATTCAGTACTTC
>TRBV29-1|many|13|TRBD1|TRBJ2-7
CSIVQGEIYEQYF
TGCAGCATAGTACAGGGGGAAATCTACGAGCAGTACTTC
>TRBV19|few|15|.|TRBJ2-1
CASTATGSSYNEQFF
TGTGCCAGTACCGCTACAGGGAGCTCCTACAATGAGCAGTTCTTC
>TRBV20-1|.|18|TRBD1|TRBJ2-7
CSAIEQGLFNPSSYEQYF
TGCAGTGCTATTGAACAGGGGCTATTCAACCCGAGCTCCTACGAGCAGTACTTC
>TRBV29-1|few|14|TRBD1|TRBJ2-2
CSVVGQGETGELFF
TGCAGCGTTGTTGGGCAGGGGGAAACCGGGGAGCTGTTTTTT
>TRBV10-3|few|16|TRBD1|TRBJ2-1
CAISEPPGQKDNEQFF
TGTGCCATCAGTGAGCCACCGGGACAGAAAGATAATGAGCAGTTCTTC
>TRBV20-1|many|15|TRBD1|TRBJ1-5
CSARDPGQGYQPQHF
TGCAGTGCTAGAGACCCCGGACAGGGGTATCAGCCCCAGCATTTT
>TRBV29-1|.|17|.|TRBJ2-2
CSVEERSGVGRPGELFF
TGCAGCGTTGAAGAGCGTTCAGGGGTAGGGCGCCCCGGGGAGCTGTTTTTT
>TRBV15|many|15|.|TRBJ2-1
CATSPSPGSSGEQFF
TGTGCCACCAGCCCCTCTCCTGGGTCCTCCGGGGAGCAGTTCTTC
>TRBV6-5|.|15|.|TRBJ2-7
CASSYSTGNSYEQYF
TGTGCCAGCAGTTACTCTACCGGGAACTCCTACGAGCAGTACTTC
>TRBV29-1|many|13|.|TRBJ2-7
CSVENRVPYEQYF
TGCAGCGTTGAAAACAGGGTGCCCTACGAGCAGTACTTC
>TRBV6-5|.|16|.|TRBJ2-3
CASSYGPLSSADTQYF
TGTGCCAGCAGTTACGGCCCCCTCTCTTCCGCAGATACGCAGTATTTT
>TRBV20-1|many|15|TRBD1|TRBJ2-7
CSAREIQGKRYEQYF
TGCAGTGCTAGAGAAATACAGGGGAAACGCTACGAGCAGTACTTC
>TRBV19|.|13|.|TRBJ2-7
CASRVGGTYEQYF
TGTGCCAGTAGGGTGGGAGGCACCTACGAGCAGTACTTC
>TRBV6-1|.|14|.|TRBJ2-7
CASSEVRDTYEQYF
TGTGCCAGCAGTGAAGTTCGGGACACCTACGAGCAGTACTTC
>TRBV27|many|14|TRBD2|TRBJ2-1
CASSLLAGSNEQFF
TGTGCCAGCAGTTTACTAGCGGGCAGCAATGAGCAGTTCTTC
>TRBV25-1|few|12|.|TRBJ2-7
CASIGQNYEQYF
TGTGCCAGCATTGGACAGAACTACGAGCAGTACTTC
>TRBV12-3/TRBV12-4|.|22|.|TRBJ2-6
CASSFWLPVVDSLNSGANVLTF
TGTGCCAGCAGTTTTTGGCTCCCTGTTGTCGACAGCCTAAACTCTGGGGCCAACGTCCTGACTTTC
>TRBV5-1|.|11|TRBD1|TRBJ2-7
CASTGQGEQYF
TGCGCCAGCACGGGACAGGGCGAGCAGTACTTC
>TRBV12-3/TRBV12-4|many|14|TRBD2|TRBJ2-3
CASSTGLAPDTQYF
TGTGCCAGCAGTACGGGACTAGCTCCAGATACGCAGTATTTT
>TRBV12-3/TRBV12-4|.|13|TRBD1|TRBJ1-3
CASSQGGVDTIYF
TGTGCCAGCAGTCAGGGGGGGGTGGACACCATATATTTT
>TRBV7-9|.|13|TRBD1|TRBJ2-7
CATRTGGSYEQYF
TGTGCCACCAGGACAGGGGGCTCCTACGAGCAGTACTTC
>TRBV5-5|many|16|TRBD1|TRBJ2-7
CASSSIQGADPYEQYF
TGTGCCAGCAGCTCGATCCAGGGGGCGGATCCCTACGAGCAGTACTTC
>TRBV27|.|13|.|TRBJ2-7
CASSPGRAYEQYF
TGTGCCAGCAGTCCAGGCAGGGCCTACGAGCAGTACTTC
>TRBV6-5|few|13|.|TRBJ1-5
CASSYAWGQPQHF
TGTGCCAGCAGTTACGCGTGGGGCCAGCCCCAGCATTTT
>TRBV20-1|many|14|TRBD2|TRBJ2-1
CSARGTSEYNEQFF
TGCAGTGCCCGCGGGACTAGCGAGTACAATGAGCAGTTCTTC